This T cell receptor (beta chain) was obtained from a study of blood T cell repertoires in COVID-19 (dated by TCRdb to about 2020). As for the study more broadly: Samples covering the acute and convalescent phases of COVID-19 were provided by collaborators in the United States, Italy and Spain. Where available, HLA class I and class II types were obtained from metadata supplied by the sample provider rather than from assay-based typing. The material from the prospective study consisted of cDNA or gDNA derived from T cells, B-cell-depleted T cells, or PBMCs. The samples were drawn from the first 160 participants of the ongoing ImmuneRACE study and from 1,200 or so subjects provided by 6 global collaborators. A de-identified subject ID, COVID-19 status, age in years and sex were almost always included in the sample metadata. The dataset comprised deeply sampled blood TCRbeta repertoires from subjects exposed to, actively infected with, or recovered from COVID-19. The repertoires were made available in a free public database intended to serve as a resource for research on the immune response to SARS-CoV-2.

For CDR1 and CDR2, the germline V gene (reference sequence) lists SEHNR and FQNEAQ. Germline trimming amounts to 0 bases on V and 4 bases on J, with 5 as the count of junction bases outside the gene matches. From its cysteine to its phenylalanine, the CDR3 spans 17 amino acids. Here the CDR3 DNA is all that survives: 51 bases in frame from base 1. A second Seattle source provided samples from volunteer blood donors who had recovered from COVID-19. Whole blood was collected in K2EDTA tubes by collaborating institutions according to the institutions' own protocols. Collaborator samples were shipped for TCRbeta analysis as frozen whole blood, isolated PBMCs, or DNA extracted from either sample type. What the work shows at the level of the full study, not this receptor alone: The quantity of clinical and demographic metadata differed by source and by participant and was supplied without curation.

Concerning this clone: It lacks a known antigen. No base qualities exist here, and no much larger clone lies one base off it.

TCRbeta CDR3 regions were amplified from genomic DNA by means of the immunoSEQ Assay, a bias-controlled multiplex PCR. As for the authors' bioinformatics: Nucleated cell counts per sample were estimated from amplification of reference gene primers within the assay. To quantify the absolute abundance of each unique TCRbeta CDR3 rearrangement, sequence reads were collapsed and filtered. For each sample, productive Simpson clonality was calculated as the square root of Simpson's diversity index over productive rearrangements. What TCRdb holds here is the immuneACCESS table cut down to in-frame rearrangements. Part of the clones is not present; checked against another copy, under half of the missing clones reflect an unresolved V gene, and the others are unexplained. Clonal size and the V and J genes are those of that table, whereas D and trimming came from the DNA. The sample table lists 250,000 or so clones, 75% to 90% of them with a count of one. Together, the top ten hold about 0.94% of the sample.

Sequencing was done on a sample of peripheral blood. The clonotype originates from a middle-aged woman who had recovered from COVID-19. The sequence links TRBV7-9 to TRBJ2-1, with TRBD2 identical over 11 junction bases. The CDR3 in this case is CASSLAPGLAAYNEQFF. The DNA sequence is TGTGCCAGCAGCTTAGCTCCGGGACTAGCGGCTTACAATGAGCAGTTCTTC.